The 10 T cell receptor beta chains below come from one sample, sequenced in a study of cytomegalovirus exposure and HLA in healthy donors. The primer mix had 60 Vbeta and 13 Jbeta primers. The method was immunoSEQ multiplex PCR; TCRdb's version includes in-frame clones alone and lacks a portion of them. The table includes roughly 130,000 clones, more than 60% detected once. The sample comprised PBMCs. The source of these receptors is a middle-aged woman in good health and CMV-seropositive.

The genes are TRBV7-2 and TRBJ1-2; 7 positions agree with TRBD1. Germline CDR1 is SGHTA and CDR2 is FQGNSA. CDR3 size: 14 residues. J lost 8 bases, V lost 4 bases, and 10 bases had no gene match. The CDR3, as DNA: TGTGCCAGCAGCTACAGGGGAGGATTGTTAGGCTACACCTTC. Encoded protein: CASSYRGGLLGYTF. The full variable domain, in which reference TRBV7-2 and TRBJ1-2 provide the parts outside the CDR3, is GAGVSQSPSNKVTEKGKDVELRCDPISGHTALYWYRQSLGQGLEFLIYFQGNSAPDKSGLPSDRFSAERTGGSVSTLTIQRTQQEDSAVYLCASSYRGGLLGYTFGSGTRLTVV.

The V gene is TRBV28, the J gene TRBJ2-2, with D possibly TRBD2 on 6 matching bases. The CDR3 loop spans 14 amino acids. Deletions cut 2 bases from V and 7 bases from J, with 11 bases between. Per germline, CDR1 MDHEN and CDR2 SYDVKM. This chain's CDR3 is CASSLGGAIGELFF. CDR3 in DNA: TGTGCCAGCAGTTTAGGCGGGGCTATCGGGGAGCTGTTTTTT.

This chain links TRBV11-3 with TRBJ2-1; 12 positions match TRBD2. The length of the CDR3 is 16 residues. Germline-derived CDR1 and CDR2 are SGHNT and YENEEA. V lost 4 bases and J lost 7; bases outside the gene matches: 8. DNA of the CDR3: TGTGCCAGCAGCTCTTCTAGCGGGGGGGCTCGGAATGAGCAGTTCTTC. Its translation: CASSSSSGGARNEQFF. The complete variable domain, with remaining parts taken from reference TRBV11-3 and TRBJ2-1, reads EAGVVQSPRYKIIEKKQPVAFWCNPISGHNTLYWYLQNLGQGPELLIRYENEEAVDDSQLPKDRFSAERLKGVDSTLKIQPAELGDSAVYLCASSSSSGGARNEQFFGPGTRLTVL.

The gene calls are TRBV5-1 and TRBJ2-5, with 10 bases lining up with TRBD1. The length of the CDR3 is 15 residues. V lost 9 bases, J lost 1 base, and 9 bases stayed unmatched. CDR1 and CDR2 from the germline V gene are SGHRS and YFSETQ. The CDR3 protein is CATRQGAIGQETQYF. In DNA form, the CDR3 reads TGCGCCACCAGACAGGGGGCAATCGGCCAAGAGACCCAGTACTTC.

This clone came up once. This rearrangement joins TRBV15 to TRBJ2-1; TRBD2 matches 9 bases. The J segment lost 7 bases and the V segment lost 1 base, leaving 8 bases of the junction unmatched. There are 16 residues in the CDR3. Germline V gene lookup returns CDR1 LNHNV and CDR2 YYDKDF (reference sequence). The CDR3 nucleotides read TGTGCCACCAGCAGAGCCCGAGCGGGGGGCGGGAATGAGCAGTTCTTC. Translating gives CATSRARAGGGNEQFF.

The gene calls are TRBV28 and TRBJ1-2, with D possibly matching TRBD1 (5 bases). The CDR3 is 14 residues long. Germline loops: CDR1 MDHEN, CDR2 SYDVKM. Trimming removed 7 bases at V and 2 bases at J, with 14 bases between. The CDR3 sequence is CASTLGVPNYGYTF. The CDR3 DNA sequence: TGTGCCAGCACCCTAGGGGTCCCAAACTATGGCTACACCTTC.

There are a few counts of this clone. The rearrangement joins TRBV18 to TRBJ1-5, with D perhaps matching TRBD1 (6 bases). From germline, CDR1 is KGHSH and CDR2 LQKENI. Trimming pared 2 bases from V and 6 bases from J, leaving 11 bases between. The CDR3 loop spans 14 amino acids. The CDR3: CASSPATGSQPQHF. Here the CDR3 DNA reads TGTGCCAGCTCACCAGCTACAGGGTCTCAGCCCCAGCATTTT.

A few counts support this clone. This sequence joins TRBV28 and TRBJ2-7, with 8 bases fitting TRBD1. Germline values: CDR1 MDHEN, CDR2 SYDVKM. CDR3 length equals 13 residues. Trimming at V came to 7 bases and at J to 5 bases, leaving 7 bases not matched to a gene. CDR3 amino acids: CASTGQGNHEQYF. The CDR3 DNA sequence: TGTGCCAGCACTGGACAGGGTAACCACGAGCAGTACTTC.

This chain's CDR3 is CASSSLASGRPDTQYF. In nucleotides, the CDR3 is TGTGCCAGCAGTTCCTTAGCTAGCGGGAGGCCAGATACGCAGTATTTT. This sequence joins TRBV6-5 and TRBJ2-3; 11 bases agree with TRBD2. This CDR3 is built from 16 residues. V was clipped by 4 bases and J by 4 bases; unmatched bases: 7. In germline, CDR1 is MNHEY, CDR2 SVGAGI.

The genes are TRBV6-5 and TRBJ1-5, with TRBD1 matching over 8 bases. The CDR3 has 14 amino acids. Trimming removed 5 bases from V and 1 base from J; junction bases left unmatched: 1. Germline loops: CDR1 MNHEY, CDR2 SVGAGI. CDR3 residues: CASSRTGSNQPQHF. The CDR3, as DNA: TGTGCCAGCAGTAGGACAGGGAGCAATCAGCCCCAGCATTTT.